This entry lists 29 T cell receptor beta chains sequenced from one sample in a study of T cell repertoires in cytomegalovirus infection. TCRdb processed the reads anew with MiXCR; each CDR3 protein has one entry. The data hold approximately 500,000 distinct CDR3 sequences, with approximately 17% observed a single time. The source material was CD8+ T cells from PBMCs. All receptors come from a human donor in good health (CMV status not recorded). Some clones in this sample may be carry-over from other donors' samples.

The sample holds a few counts of this clonotype. This rearrangement joins TRBV6-5 to TRBJ1-3; D is unclear. Trimming took 6 bases from V and 0 from J, leaving 12 bases between them. CDR3 length equals 15 residues. Germline V gives CDR1 MNHEY, CDR2 SVGAGI. The DNA of the CDR3 is TGTGCCAGCAGGCTCGGGTCCGGCTCTGGAAACACCATATATTTT. Translating it yields CASRLGSGSGNTIYF.

A few counts support this clonotype. The chain joins TRBV28 to TRBJ1-1; D not certain. The length of the CDR3 is 15 residues. Germline CDR1 is MDHEN and CDR2 is SYDVKM. The germline V and J ends were trimmed by 6 bases and 0 bases, with 14 bases remaining between them. The CDR3 sequence is CASSLGKFLNTEAFF. CDR3 nucleotides: TGTGCCAGCAGCCTGGGTAAATTTCTGAACACTGAAGCTTTCTTT.

This clonotype was recorded a few times. The chain has TRBV4-1 and TRBJ2-5; 9 bases align to TRBD1. This CDR3 has 14 residues. J was trimmed by 5 bases and V by 3 bases; bases with no gene match: 4. Germline CDR1 reads MGHRA; CDR2 reads YSYEKL. The DNA for the CDR3 is TGCGCCAGCAGCCACGACGACAGGGGGGAGACCCAGTACTTC. Translation gives CASSHDDRGETQYF.

The rearrangement uses TRBV6-2 or TRBV6-3 and TRBJ1-2, with D perhaps TRBD1 (5 bases). Germline CDR1 reads MNHEY; CDR2 reads SVGEGT. The CDR3 runs to 14 residues. With 6 bases removed from V and 2 bases from J, the gap between germline ends came to 13 bases. CDR3 sequence (DNA): TGTGCCAGCAGGGGAAGGGGTTACAACTATGGCTACACCTTC. Amino acid sequence: CASRGRGYNYGYTF.

This clonotype was counted between two and nine times. The chain joins TRBV6-1 to TRBJ1-5; D is unclear. Trimming took off 7 bases at V and 6 bases at J, with 13 bases between the two ends. The CDR3 is made up of 13 amino acids. Germline values: CDR1 MNHNS, CDR2 SASEGT. CDR3 in amino acids: CASKANRGQPQHF. The CDR3 nucleotides read TGTGCCAGCAAAGCTAATAGAGGTCAGCCCCAGCATTTT.

This clonotype was found many times. CDR3 bases: TGTGCCAGCAGTGGGACCGGGACCAGAGGCGCTGAAGCTTTCTTT. This codes for CASSGTGTRGAEAFF. The chain links TRBV6-1 to TRBJ1-1; D is perhaps TRBD1 (5 bases). Germline CDR1 and CDR2: MNHNS and SASEGT. This CDR3 region has 15 residues. V dropped 4 bases and J dropped 6 bases, with 18 bases sitting between them.

Concerning this clonotype itself: It is likely a read error, because the conserved phenylalanine at the end of the CDR3 is missing. The chain is built from TRBV7-9 and TRBJ1-2; no firm D call. V lost 8 bases, J lost 10 bases, and 17 bases lay in between. CDR1 and CDR2 from the germline V gene are SEHNR and FQNEAQ (reference sequence). This CDR3 has 12 residues. The CDR3 loop is CASRLDLFDYTL. CDR3 in DNA: TGTGCCAGCCGTCTAGATTTATTTGACTACACCTTA.

A few counts support this clonotype. The chain joins TRBV19 to TRBJ2-7, with D possibly TRBD1 on 6 matching bases. The CDR3 has 17 amino acids. Germline V gene data show CDR1 as LNHDA and CDR2 as SQIVND (reference sequence). Trimming cost V 3 bases and J 0 bases, with 18 bases left between them. CDR3 bases: TGTGCCAGTAGTATTACCCCGTTCACAGGGAACTCCTACGAGCAGTACTTC. It specifies CASSITPFTGNSYEQYF.

The table lists this clonotype with many counts. The chain couples TRBV19 to TRBJ2-1; no definite D call. Trimming took off 6 bases at V and 6 bases at J, with 18 bases between the two ends. The CDR3 is 15 residues long. Per germline, CDR1 LNHDA and CDR2 SQIVND (reference sequence). The CDR3 region has the DNA TGTGCCAGTAGCGCCAGGTCAATGGTTCCCAATGAGCAGTTCTTC. It is translated as CASSARSMVPNEQFF. Based on the CDR3 plus reference TRBV19 and TRBJ2-1, the full variable domain is DGGITQSPKYLFRKEGQNVTLSCEQNLNHDAMYWYRQDPGQGLRLIYYSQIVNDFQKGDIAEGYSVSREKKESFPLTVTSAQKNPTAFYLCASSARSMVPNEQFFGPGTRLTVL.

The chain carries TRBV19 and TRBJ1-1; D is possibly TRBD1 (6 bases). From germline, CDR1 is LNHDA and CDR2 SQIVND (reference sequence). Trimming took off 3 bases at V and 2 bases at J, with 16 bases between the two ends. This CDR3 contains 16 residues. CDR3 nucleotide sequence: TGTGCCAGTAGTATCCCACGCCAGACAGGCAACACTGAAGCTTTCTTT. It is translated as CASSIPRQTGNTEAFF.

The chain carries TRBV5-1 and TRBJ2-6; D unclear. V shed 5 bases and J shed 0 bases, with 3 bases lying between them. CDR1 SGHRS and CDR2 YFSETQ come from the germline V gene. The CDR3 consists of 13 residues. The CDR3: CASSHSGANVLTF. In DNA, the CDR3 is TGCGCCAGCAGTCACTCTGGGGCCAACGTCCTGACTTTC. The full variable domain, in which reference TRBV5-1 and TRBJ2-6 provide the parts outside the CDR3, is KAGVTQTPRYLIKTRGQQVTLSCSPISGHRSVSWYQQTPGQGLQFLFEYFSETQRNKGNFPGRFSGRQFSNSRSEMNVSTLELGDSALYLCASSHSGANVLTFGAGSRLTVL.

In its sample, this clonotype was seen a few times. V and J are TRBV11-2 and TRBJ2-1; possibly TRBD1 for D (5 bases). V dropped 6 bases and J dropped 9 bases, with 18 bases sitting between them. The CDR3 runs to 14 residues. Germline V lookup: CDR1 SGHAT, CDR2 FQNNGV. The CDR3 loop is CASRKAGLATEQFF. CDR3 sequence (DNA): TGTGCCAGCAGAAAAGCAGGGTTGGCAACTGAGCAGTTCTTC.

This clonotype has a handful of counts. The chain recombines TRBV12-3 or TRBV12-4 with TRBJ1-1; 10 positions match TRBD1. Trimming removed 7 bases from V and 5 bases from J; junction bases left unmatched: 10. There are 15 residues in the CDR3. This CDR3 reads CASNNEGQGWTEAFF. For the CDR3, the DNA is TGTGCCAGCAACAACGAGGGACAGGGGTGGACTGAAGCTTTCTTT.

The sample holds many counts of this clonotype. The chain joins TRBV7-3 to TRBJ2-1; 8 bases agree with TRBD2. The CDR3 spans 15 residues. The germline V gene encodes CDR1 SGHTA and CDR2 FQGTGA. V dropped 1 base and J dropped 3; count of bases not matched to a gene: 2. In DNA form, the CDR3 reads TGTGCCAGCAGCTTAAGACTAGCGAGCTACAATGAGCAGTTCTTC. Amino acid sequence: CASSLRLASYNEQFF.

This clonotype was seen ten or more times. This sequence joins TRBV6-1 and TRBJ2-3; D possibly corresponds to TRBD1 (6 bases). Per germline, CDR1 MNHNS and CDR2 SASEGT. This CDR3 contains 16 residues. Trimming took 3 bases from V and 2 from J, leaving 15 bases between them. The CDR3 DNA is TGTGCCAGCAGTGACCCTGACAGGCCGTACACAGATACGCAGTATTTT. Translation gives CASSDPDRPYTDTQYF.

The chain carries TRBV6-8 and TRBJ2-5; tentative D call: TRBD2 (6 bases). V was trimmed by 6 bases and J by 1 base, leaving 21 bases between them. CDR1 and CDR2 (germline): MNHGY, SAAAGT. There are 17 residues in the CDR3. The CDR3 sequence: CASRPRRGGGFQETQYF. The CDR3 nucleotides read TGTGCCAGCAGGCCACGGCGGGGCGGCGGCTTCCAAGAGACCCAGTACTTC.

Turning to this clonotype: A much larger clonotype is one base distant, so this may be a read error. This chain connects TRBV7-2 to TRBJ2-7; D might be TRBD1 (6 bases). Between the trimmed V and J ends, which lost 4 bases and 11 bases, there was a span of 18 bases. Germline V gene lookup returns CDR1 SGHTA and CDR2 FQGNSA. CDR3 length: 13 residues. CDR3 nucleotide sequence: TGTGCCAGCAGCTGGGACACCCCTGGCGACGAGTACTTC. It encodes CASSWDTPGDEYF.

This clonotype appeared a single time. This chain connects TRBV19 to TRBJ2-3; 9 positions match TRBD2. Germline V lookup: CDR1 LNHDA, CDR2 SQIVND (reference sequence). The CDR3 contains 17 residues. The V and J ends lost 11 bases and 0 bases, in that order; junction bases with no gene match: 15. CDR3 in amino acids: CAYHAGGPRSSTDTQYF. CDR3 sequence (DNA): TGTGCCTATCACGCGGGAGGGCCGAGGTCTAGCACAGATACGCAGTATTTT.

This clonotype was detected a few times. The chain is built from TRBV10-1 and TRBJ1-1, with 7 bases fitting TRBD1. The CDR3 sequence is 12 residues long. The V and J ends lost 3 bases and 11 bases, in that order; junction bases with no gene match: 6. Germline loops: CDR1 WNHNN, CDR2 SYGVQD (reference sequence). The CDR3 nucleotides read TGCGCCAGCAGTGACCCGACAGGGTACGCTTTCTTT. Translating gives CASSDPTGYAFF.

The V call is TRBV19, the J call TRBJ1-5, with D perhaps TRBD1 (6 bases). The length of the CDR3 is 15 residues. V was clipped by 4 bases and J by 7 bases, with 17 bases between them. CDR1 and CDR2 from the germline V gene are LNHDA and SQIVND (reference sequence). In DNA form, the CDR3 reads TGTGCCAGTAGTAACCCGGACAGACCATGGCAGCCCCAGCATTTT. Translation: CASSNPDRPWQPQHF.

This clonotype was detected ten times or more. The chain recombines TRBV4-1 with TRBJ2-2; D possibly corresponds to TRBD1 (6 bases). V was shortened by 2 bases and J by 4 bases, with 11 bases between the two germline ends. Looked up from germline, CDR1 is MGHRA and CDR2 is YSYEKL. The CDR3 loop spans 15 amino acids. CDR3 protein: CASSQLTRGTGELFF. DNA for the CDR3: TGCGCCAGCAGCCAACTGACCAGGGGCACCGGGGAGCTGTTTTTT.

Ten or more counts support this clonotype. The chain recombines TRBV7-9 with TRBJ2-4; D is unclear. Trimming took 1 base from V and 11 from J, leaving 9 bases between them. This CDR3 spans 12 amino acids. Germline CDR1 reads SEHNR; CDR2 reads FQNEAQ (reference sequence). The CDR3 sequence: CASSLGASLQYF. CDR3 coding DNA: TGTGCCAGCAGCTTAGGAGCGAGCCTTCAGTACTTC. Variable domain in full (rest from reference TRBV7-9 and TRBJ2-4): DTGVSQNPRHKITKRGQNVTFRCDPISEHNRLYWYRQTLGQGPEFLTYFQNEAQLEKSRLLSDRFSAERPKGSFSTLEIQRTEQGDSAMYLCASSLGASLQYFGAGTRLSVL.

This chain joins TRBV27 and TRBJ1-6, with D perhaps matching TRBD1 (6 bases). Per germline, CDR1 MNHEY and CDR2 SMNVEV (reference sequence). Trimming stripped 7 bases from V and 9 bases from J, with 13 bases between. The CDR3 is 13 amino acids. CDR3 loop: CASNRDLRSPLHF. CDR3 bases: TGTGCCAGCAACAGGGATTTACGTTCACCCCTCCACTTT.

This clonotype came up many times. The V and J genes are TRBV7-9 and TRBJ2-7; tentatively, D is TRBD2 (6 bases). The germline gives CDR1 SEHNR, CDR2 FQNEAQ (reference sequence). The germline V and J ends were trimmed by 2 bases and 6 bases, with 29 bases remaining between them. The CDR3 length is 19 residues. CDR3 bases: TGTGCCAGCAGCTTACAAGGCAGGGACTCCTTGGGAGGTTCGCGCGAGCAGTACTTC. Its translation is CASSLQGRDSLGGSREQYF.

This clonotype was seen only a few times. The junction differs from germline at one of its ends, possibly a read error. V is TRBV27 and J is TRBJ1-5; D call uncertain. Germline CDR1 MNHEY, CDR2 SMNVEV (reference sequence). This CDR3 spans 13 amino acids. The DNA for the CDR3 is TGTGCCGGCAGTCCCCGGGGCAATCAGCCCCAGCATTTT. It specifies CAGSPRGNQPQHF.

In this sample, this clonotype turned up a few times. The J gene is TRBJ2-4, the V gene TRBV2; D remains unclear. Germline assignment: CDR1 SNHLY and CDR2 FYNNEI. CDR3 length equals 12 residues. Trimming removed 10 bases from V and 5 bases from J, with 12 bases in between. CDR3 amino acids: CATSMAQNIQYF. The CDR3 coding sequence is TGTGCCACATCAATGGCACAAAACATTCAGTACTTC.

This clonotype was observed at least ten times. This sequence joins TRBV5-1 and TRBJ2-3; 9 nucleotides agree with TRBD2. CDR3 length equals 16 residues. V trimming: 0 bases; J trimming: 3 bases; junction bases outside the gene matches: 5. Germline V CDR1 and CDR2: SGHRS, YFSETQ. The CDR3 spells CASSLEALAGTDTQYF. The CDR3 nucleotides are TGCGCCAGCAGCTTGGAAGCGCTAGCGGGGACAGATACGCAGTATTTT.

This clonotype has at least ten counts. The chain carries TRBV27 and TRBJ2-1; TRBD1 aligns across 9 bases. The ends lost 5 bases at V and 6 bases at J; junction bases unmatched: 2. This CDR3 has 13 amino acids. Germline values: CDR1 MNHEY, CDR2 SMNVEV (reference sequence). The CDR3 nucleotides read TGTGCCAGCAGTCCGACAGGGGGCAATGAGCAGTTCTTC. As protein: CASSPTGGNEQFF.

This clonotype was seen ten or more times. V gene TRBV12-3 or TRBV12-4 combines with J gene TRBJ2-1; D tentatively reads TRBD1 or TRBD2 (5 bases each). The V and J ends lost 4 bases and 5 bases respectively, with 9 bases between them. CDR3 length: 13 amino acids. CDR3 sequence reads: CASSSGTNNEQFF. CDR3 nucleotide sequence: TGTGCCAGCAGTTCGGGGACGAACAATGAGCAGTTCTTC.